Listed below are T cell receptor beta chains from one sample, sequenced in a study of a mutant IDH1 vaccine in newly diagnosed glioma. Profiling relied on immunoSEQ multiplex PCR, and the TCRdb table lists in-frame clones only, not all of them. The sample has 45,000 to 60,000 clones; around 78% are singletons. Their recognized antigens are unknown. The sequences come from PBMCs, collected from a glioma patient whose treatment included an IDH1 peptide vaccine. The receptors derive from a man over 45 with glioma. Each CDR3 is given with its conserved first and last residue. A D gene is named only where the DNA matches it firmly. The size of a clone is reported for some rows only, either as once, few or many, or as a class for expanded clones.

cdr3_nt: TGTGCCAGCGGGACCGGGACAGGGGGCTGGAACACCGGGGAGCTGTTTTTT; cdr3_aa: CASGTGTGGWNTGELFF; j_call: TRBJ2-2; clone_size: NA; v_call: TRBV4-2; d_call: TRBD1
cdr3_nt: TGTGCCTGTCATCTTGGGGGGGGCTCTGGAAACACCATATATTTT; cdr3_aa: CACHLGGGSGNTIYF; j_call: TRBJ1-3; clone_size: NA; v_call: TRBV30; d_call: NA
cdr3_nt: TGTGCCAGTAGTAGTAGCCGGATCAACACTGAAGCTTTCTTT; cdr3_aa: CASSSSRINTEAFF; j_call: TRBJ1-1; clone_size: NA; v_call: TRBV19; d_call: NA
cdr3_nt: TGTGCCAGCAGCCCCAGCCTACACGCAGGGGATAGCTCCTACGAGCAGTACTTC; cdr3_aa: CASSPSLHAGDSSYEQYF; j_call: TRBJ2-7; clone_size: few; v_call: TRBV9; d_call: NA
cdr3_nt: TGTGCCAGCAGCGCACAGGAGAGCAATCAGCCCCAGCATTTT; cdr3_aa: CASSAQESNQPQHF; j_call: TRBJ1-5; clone_size: NA; v_call: TRBV9; d_call: NA
cdr3_nt: TGTGCCAGTAGTCCCAGGGGGCGAGTAGAAAAACTGTTTTTT; cdr3_aa: CASSPRGRVEKLFF; j_call: TRBJ1-4; clone_size: NA; v_call: TRBV19; d_call: TRBD1
cdr3_nt: TGTGCCAGCTCCGACAGGGGGCACGAGCAGTACTTC; cdr3_aa: CASSDRGHEQYF; j_call: TRBJ2-7; clone_size: NA; v_call: TRBV28; d_call: TRBD1
cdr3_nt: TGTGCCAGCAGCTTAGAGGCGGGACAGGGGTATGGCTACACCTTC; cdr3_aa: CASSLEAGQGYGYTF; j_call: TRBJ1-2; clone_size: NA; v_call: TRBV7-9; d_call: TRBD1
cdr3_nt: TGTGCCAGCAGTCCTAATGCAGAGACCTACAATGAGCAGTTCTTC; cdr3_aa: CASSPNAETYNEQFF; j_call: TRBJ2-1; clone_size: NA; v_call: TRBV6-5; d_call: NA
cdr3_nt: TGTGCCAGCAGCCGTCGATGGGGGAGTGAGCAGTTCTTC; cdr3_aa: CASSRRWGSEQFF; j_call: TRBJ2-1; clone_size: NA; v_call: TRBV11-3; d_call: NA
cdr3_nt: TGTGCCAGTAGTCCGGCGGGGCTGAACAATGAGCAGTTCTTC; cdr3_aa: CASSPAGLNNEQFF; j_call: TRBJ2-1; clone_size: NA; v_call: TRBV19; d_call: NA
cdr3_nt: TGTGCCAGCAGCCTCAATAGCAATCAGCCCCAGCATTTT; cdr3_aa: CASSLNSNQPQHF; j_call: TRBJ1-5; clone_size: NA; v_call: TRBV4-2; d_call: NA
cdr3_nt: TGTGCCTGGAGACTATTATTGAACACCGAAGCTTTCTTT; cdr3_aa: CAWRLLLNTEAFF; j_call: TRBJ1-1; clone_size: NA; v_call: TRBV30; d_call: NA
cdr3_nt: TGTGCCAGCAGCTTCCTGGGGGGCAATGAGCAGTTCTTC; cdr3_aa: CASSFLGGNEQFF; j_call: TRBJ2-1; clone_size: medium-sized; v_call: TRBV5-4; d_call: NA
cdr3_nt: TGTGCCACCAGCAGAGAACTAGCGGGGTACAATGAGCAGTTCTTC; cdr3_aa: CATSRELAGYNEQFF; j_call: TRBJ2-1; clone_size: NA; v_call: TRBV15; d_call: TRBD2
cdr3_nt: TGTGCCTGGACTCCCGGCGGGACAGGGAACACTGAAGCTTTCTTT; cdr3_aa: CAWTPGGTGNTEAFF; j_call: TRBJ1-1; clone_size: few; v_call: TRBV30; d_call: TRBD1
cdr3_nt: TGTGCCAGCAGCCCTTGGGTCAGGGGGCAAGAGACCCAGTACTTC; cdr3_aa: CASSPWVRGQETQYF; j_call: TRBJ2-5; clone_size: NA; v_call: TRBV5-8; d_call: TRBD1
cdr3_nt: TGTGCCAGCAGTTCCAACACTGAAGCTTTCTTT; cdr3_aa: CASSSNTEAFF; j_call: TRBJ1-1; clone_size: NA; v_call: TRBV6-5; d_call: NA
cdr3_nt: TGCGCCAGCAGCCCGACAGGGGACTATGGCTACACCTTC; cdr3_aa: CASSPTGDYGYTF; j_call: TRBJ1-2; clone_size: NA; v_call: TRBV5-1; d_call: TRBD1